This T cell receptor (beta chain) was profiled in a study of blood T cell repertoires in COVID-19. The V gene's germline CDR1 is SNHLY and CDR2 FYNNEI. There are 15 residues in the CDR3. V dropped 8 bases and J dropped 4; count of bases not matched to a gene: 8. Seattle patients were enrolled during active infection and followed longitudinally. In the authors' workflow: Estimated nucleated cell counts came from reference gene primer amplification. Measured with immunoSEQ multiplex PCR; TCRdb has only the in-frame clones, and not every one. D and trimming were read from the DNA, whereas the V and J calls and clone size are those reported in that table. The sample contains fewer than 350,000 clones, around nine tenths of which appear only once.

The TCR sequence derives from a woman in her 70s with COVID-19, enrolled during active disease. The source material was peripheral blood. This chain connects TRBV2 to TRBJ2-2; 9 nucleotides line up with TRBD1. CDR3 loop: CASAGTGRPTGELFF. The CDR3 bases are TGTGCCAGCGCTGGGACAGGGCGGCCCACCGGGGAGCTGTTTTTT. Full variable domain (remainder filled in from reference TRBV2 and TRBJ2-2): EPEVTQTPSHQVTQMGQEVILRCVPISNHLYFYWYRQILGQKVEFLVSFYNNEISEKSEIFDDQFSVERPDGSNFTLKIRSTKLEDSAMYFCASAGTGRPTGELFFGEGSRLTVL.